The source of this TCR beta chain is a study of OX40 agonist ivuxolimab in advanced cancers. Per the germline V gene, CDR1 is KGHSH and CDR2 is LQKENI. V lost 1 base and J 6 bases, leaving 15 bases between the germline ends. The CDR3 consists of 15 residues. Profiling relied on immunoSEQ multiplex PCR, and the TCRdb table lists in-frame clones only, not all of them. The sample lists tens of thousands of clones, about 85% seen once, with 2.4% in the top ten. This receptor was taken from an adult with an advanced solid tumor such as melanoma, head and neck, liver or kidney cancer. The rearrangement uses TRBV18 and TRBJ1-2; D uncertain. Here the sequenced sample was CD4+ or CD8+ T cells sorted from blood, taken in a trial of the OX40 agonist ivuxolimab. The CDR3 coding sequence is TGTGCCAGCTCACCACAATCAGGCCCCAGCGATGGCTACACCTTC. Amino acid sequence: CASSPQSGPSDGYTF.